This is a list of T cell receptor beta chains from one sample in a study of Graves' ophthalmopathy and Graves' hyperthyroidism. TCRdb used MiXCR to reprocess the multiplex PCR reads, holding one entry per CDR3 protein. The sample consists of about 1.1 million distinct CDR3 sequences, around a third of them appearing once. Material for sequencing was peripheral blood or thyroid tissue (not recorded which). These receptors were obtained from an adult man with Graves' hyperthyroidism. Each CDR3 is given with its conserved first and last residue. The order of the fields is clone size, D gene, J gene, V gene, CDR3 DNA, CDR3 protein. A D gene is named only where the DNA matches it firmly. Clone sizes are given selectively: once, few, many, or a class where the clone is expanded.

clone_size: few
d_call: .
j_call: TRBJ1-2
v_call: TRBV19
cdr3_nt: TGTGCCAGTAGCGATAAGGACGGGAACTATGGCTACACCTTC
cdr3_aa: CASSDKDGNYGYTF

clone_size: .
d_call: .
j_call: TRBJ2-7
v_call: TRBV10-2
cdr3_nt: TGTGCCAGCAGTTTATCGACAGTAACGATCTCCTACGAGCAGTACTTC
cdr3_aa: CASSLSTVTISYEQYF

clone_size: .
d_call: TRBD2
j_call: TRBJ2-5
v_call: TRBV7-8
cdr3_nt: TGTGCCAGCAGCCCCAGACTAGCGGGAGGGACCCAGTACTTC
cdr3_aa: CASSPRLAGGTQYF

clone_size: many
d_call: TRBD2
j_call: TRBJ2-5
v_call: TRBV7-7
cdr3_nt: TGTGCCAGCAATAACTACCCGGGACTAGCGGGCCAAGAGACCCAGTACTTC
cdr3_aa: CASNNYPGLAGQETQYF

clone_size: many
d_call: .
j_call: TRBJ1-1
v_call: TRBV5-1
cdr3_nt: TGCGCCAGCAGCTTGGAGGGAAACATGAACACTGAAGCTTTCTTT
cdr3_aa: CASSLEGNMNTEAFF

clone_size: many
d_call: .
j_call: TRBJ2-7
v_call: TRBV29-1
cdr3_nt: TGCAGCGTTGTAGACACAACCTACGAGCAGTACTTC
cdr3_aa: CSVVDTTYEQYF

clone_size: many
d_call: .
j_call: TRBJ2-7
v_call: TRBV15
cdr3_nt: TGTGCCACCAGCAGAGAATGGGGTTTATACGAGCAGTACTTC
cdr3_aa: CATSREWGLYEQYF

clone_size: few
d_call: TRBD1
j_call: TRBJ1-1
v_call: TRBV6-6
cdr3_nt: TGTGCCAGCAGTGAAGCGGTCAGGGGGCGTCCTTTCTTT
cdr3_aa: CASSEAVRGRPFF

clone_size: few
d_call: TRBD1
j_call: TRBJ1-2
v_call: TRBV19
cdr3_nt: TGTGCCAGTAGGCTGGACAGGACCAACTATGGCTACACCTTC
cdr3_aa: CASRLDRTNYGYTF

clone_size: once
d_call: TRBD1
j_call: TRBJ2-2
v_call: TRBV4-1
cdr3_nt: TGCGCCAGCAGCGGCCGGGACAGGGTCACCGGGGAGCTGTTTTTT
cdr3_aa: CASSGRDRVTGELFF

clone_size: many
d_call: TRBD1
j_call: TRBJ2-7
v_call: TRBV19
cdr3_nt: TGTGCCAGTATTGGGACAGGGGTTTCCAACGAGCAGTACTTC
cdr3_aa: CASIGTGVSNEQYF

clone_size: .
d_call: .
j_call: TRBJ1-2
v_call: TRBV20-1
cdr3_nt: TGCAGTGCTAGGGGAGAACAGCGAGCCGGCTACACCTTC
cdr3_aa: CSARGEQRAGYTF

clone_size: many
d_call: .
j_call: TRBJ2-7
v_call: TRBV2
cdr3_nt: TGTGCCAGCAGTCTTCCGGAGCTAGTCCACGAGCAGTACTTC
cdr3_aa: CASSLPELVHEQYF

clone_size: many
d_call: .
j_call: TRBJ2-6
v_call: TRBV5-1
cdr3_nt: TGCGCCAGCAGATACACCTCTGGGGCCAACGTCCTGACTTTC
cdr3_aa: CASRYTSGANVLTF

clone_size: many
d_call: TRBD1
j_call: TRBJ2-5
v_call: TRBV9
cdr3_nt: TGTGCCAGCAGCGCAGGGACAGGGGGGTGGGAGACCCAGTACTTC
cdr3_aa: CASSAGTGGWETQYF

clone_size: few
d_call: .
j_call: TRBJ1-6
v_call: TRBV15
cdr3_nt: TGTGCCACCAGCAGAGATGCGGCGATCTCCTATAATTCACCCCTCCACTTT
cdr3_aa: CATSRDAAISYNSPLHF

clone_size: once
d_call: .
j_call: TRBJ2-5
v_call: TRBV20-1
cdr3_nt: TGCAGTGCTCACGAACAAGAGACCCAGTACTTC
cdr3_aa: CSAHEQETQYF

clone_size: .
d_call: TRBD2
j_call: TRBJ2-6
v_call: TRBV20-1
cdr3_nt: TGCAGTGCTCGCGGGAGAGGGACTGGGGCCAACGTCCTGACTTTC
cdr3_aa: CSARGRGTGANVLTF

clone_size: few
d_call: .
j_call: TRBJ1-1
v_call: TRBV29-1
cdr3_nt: TGCAGCGCCGAAACAGGGCAGAACACTGAAGCTTTCTTT
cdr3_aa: CSAETGQNTEAFF

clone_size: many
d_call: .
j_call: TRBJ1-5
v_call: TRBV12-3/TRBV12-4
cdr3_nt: TGTGCCAGCAGTTTAGCGCCAGGGTCGAGACAGCCCCAGCATTTT
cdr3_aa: CASSLAPGSRQPQHF

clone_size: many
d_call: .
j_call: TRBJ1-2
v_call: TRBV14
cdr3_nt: TGTGCCAGCAGTCGCGACAGGACCTATGGCTACACCTTC
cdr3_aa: CASSRDRTYGYTF

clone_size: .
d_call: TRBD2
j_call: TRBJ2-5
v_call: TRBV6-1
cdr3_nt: TGTGCCAGCAGTGGACCAGCGGGGGGACAAGAGACCCAGTACTTC
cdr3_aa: CASSGPAGGQETQYF

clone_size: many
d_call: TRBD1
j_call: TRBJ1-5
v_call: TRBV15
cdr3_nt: TGTGCCACCAGGACAGGGCTCTATAGCAATCAGCCCCAGCATTTT
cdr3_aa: CATRTGLYSNQPQHF

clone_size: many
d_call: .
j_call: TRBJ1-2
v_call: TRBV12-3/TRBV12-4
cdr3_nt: TGTGCCAGCAGCCGTACGTCGGGGTTGGTTGGCTACACCTTC
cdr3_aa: CASSRTSGLVGYTF

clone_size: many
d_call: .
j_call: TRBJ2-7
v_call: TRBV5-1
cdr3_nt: TGCGCCAGCAGCTTGGAAAGCGCCTACGAGCAGTACTTC
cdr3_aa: CASSLESAYEQYF

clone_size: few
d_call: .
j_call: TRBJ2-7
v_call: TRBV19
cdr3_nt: TGTGCCAGTAGCTTCGGGTCCGGCTGGAGATACGAGCAGTACTTC
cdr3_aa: CASSFGSGWRYEQYF

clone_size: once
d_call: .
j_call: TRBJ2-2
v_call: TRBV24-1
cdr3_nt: TGTGCCACCAGTGAGGGGGACCCCACCGGGGAGCTGTTTTTT
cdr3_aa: CATSEGDPTGELFF

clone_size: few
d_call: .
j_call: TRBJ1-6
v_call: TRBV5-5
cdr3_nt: TGTGCCAGCAGCTACAGGGACTCACCCCTCCACTTT
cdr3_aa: CASSYRDSPLHF

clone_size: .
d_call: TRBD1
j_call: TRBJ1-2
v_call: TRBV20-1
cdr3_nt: TGCAGTGCTAGAAAGACAGGGGGAAACGGCTACACCTTC
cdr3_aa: CSARKTGGNGYTF

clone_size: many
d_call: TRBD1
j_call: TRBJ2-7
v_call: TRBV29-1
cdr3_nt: TGCAGCGTTATTGGGACAGGGGTGTACGAGCAGTACTTC
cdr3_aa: CSVIGTGVYEQYF

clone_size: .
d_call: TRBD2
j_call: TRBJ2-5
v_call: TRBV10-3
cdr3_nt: TGTGCCAGCAGTGAGGAGGGACTAGCGGAGGGATTTAGCGAGACCCAGTACTTC
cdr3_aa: CASSEEGLAEGFSETQYF

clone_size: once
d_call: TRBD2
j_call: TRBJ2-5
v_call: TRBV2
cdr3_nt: TGTGCCAGCAGTGTAACACGGGGGGTTCAAGAGACCCAGTACTTC
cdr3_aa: CASSVTRGVQETQYF

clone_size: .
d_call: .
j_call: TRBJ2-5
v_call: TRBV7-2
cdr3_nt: TGTGCCAGCAGCTTAGTTGGGTCGGAGGCCCAGTACTTC
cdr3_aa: CASSLVGSEAQYF

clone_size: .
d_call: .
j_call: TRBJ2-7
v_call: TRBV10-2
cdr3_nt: .
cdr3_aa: CACSARDHRLAGSYEQYF

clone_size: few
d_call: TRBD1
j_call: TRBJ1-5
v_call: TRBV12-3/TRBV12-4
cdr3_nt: TGTGCCAGCAGGTTTACAGGGGTTCAGCCCCAGCATTTT
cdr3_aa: CASRFTGVQPQHF

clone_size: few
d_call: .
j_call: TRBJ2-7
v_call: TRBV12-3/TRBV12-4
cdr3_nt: TGTGCCAGCAGTTTACCGGGACTCAGCCGGGCGTACTTC
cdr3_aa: CASSLPGLSRAYF

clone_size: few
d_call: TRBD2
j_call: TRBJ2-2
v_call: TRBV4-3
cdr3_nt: TGCGCCAGCAGCCAAGGACCCCTTAGCGGGGGGTTTTCCGGGGAGCTGTTTTTT
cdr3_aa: CASSQGPLSGGFSGELFF

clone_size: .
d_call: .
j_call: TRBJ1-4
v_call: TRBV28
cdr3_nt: TGTGCCAGCAGGGCACGAGTTGAAAAACTGTTTTTT
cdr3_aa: CASRARVEKLFF

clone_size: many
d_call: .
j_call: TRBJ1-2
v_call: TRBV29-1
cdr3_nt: TGCAGCACCTCCAACCCAGGGAACTATGGCTACACCTTC
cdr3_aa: CSTSNPGNYGYTF

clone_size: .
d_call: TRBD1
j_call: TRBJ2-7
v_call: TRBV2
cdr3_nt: TGTGCCAGCAGTAACCCACCGGGACAGGGGGCCGAGCAGTACTTC
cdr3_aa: CASSNPPGQGAEQYF

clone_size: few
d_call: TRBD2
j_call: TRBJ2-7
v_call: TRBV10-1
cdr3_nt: TGTGCCAGCAGTCCCTTCCGTAGGGGAGGGGCCTACGAGCAGTACTTC
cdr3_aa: CASSPFRRGGAYEQYF

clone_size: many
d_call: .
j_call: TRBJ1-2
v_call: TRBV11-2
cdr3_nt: TGTGCCAGCAGTTCGGTTCGGGACTATGGCTACACCTTC
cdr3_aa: CASSSVRDYGYTF

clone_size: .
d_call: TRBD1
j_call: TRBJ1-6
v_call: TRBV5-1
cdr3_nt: TGCGCCAGCAGCTTGGAGGGGACAGACGCTTCACCCCTCCACTTT
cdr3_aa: CASSLEGTDASPLHF

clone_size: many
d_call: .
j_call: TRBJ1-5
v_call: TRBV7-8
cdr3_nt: TGTGCCAGCAGCATACAGGGATCTCAGCCCCAGCATTTT
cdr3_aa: CASSIQGSQPQHF

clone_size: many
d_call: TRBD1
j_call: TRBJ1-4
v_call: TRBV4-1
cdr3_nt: TGCGCCAGCAGCCAAGAGTTCGGGACAGGGTTGAATGAAAAACTGTTTTTT
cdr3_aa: CASSQEFGTGLNEKLFF

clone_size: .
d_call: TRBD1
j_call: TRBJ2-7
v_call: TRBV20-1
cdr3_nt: TGCAGTGCTAGATCTAGGACAGGGGGCTACGAGCAGTACTTC
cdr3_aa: CSARSRTGGYEQYF

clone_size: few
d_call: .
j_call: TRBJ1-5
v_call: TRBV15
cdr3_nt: TGTGCCACCAGCAGAGATATGGGGGTTCAGCCCCAGCATTTT
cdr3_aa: CATSRDMGVQPQHF

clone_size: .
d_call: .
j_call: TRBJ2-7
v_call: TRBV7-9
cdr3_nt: TGTGCCAGCAGCGCACCGCAGGGATGGGCTAACTACGAGCAGTACTTC
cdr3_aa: CASSAPQGWANYEQYF

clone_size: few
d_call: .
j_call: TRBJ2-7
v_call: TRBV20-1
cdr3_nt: TGCAGTGCTAGAACACGGACAGCCGTCCGGGAGCAGTACTTC
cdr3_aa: CSARTRTAVREQYF

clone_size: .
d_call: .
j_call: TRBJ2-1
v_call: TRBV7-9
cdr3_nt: TGTGCCAGCAGGATTCGGAGACTAGGGGTGGATGAGCAGTTCTTC
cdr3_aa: CASRIRRLGVDEQFF

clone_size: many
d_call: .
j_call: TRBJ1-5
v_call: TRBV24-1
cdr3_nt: TGTGCCACCAGTGATTCGGGCTATCAGCCCCAGCATTTT
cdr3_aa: CATSDSGYQPQHF

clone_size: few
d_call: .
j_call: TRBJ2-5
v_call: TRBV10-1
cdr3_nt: TGCGCCAGCAGTGTGGGACGGGAGAAAGAGGAGACCCAGTACTTC
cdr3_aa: CASSVGREKEETQYF

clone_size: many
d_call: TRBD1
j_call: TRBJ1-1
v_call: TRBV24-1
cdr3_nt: TGTGCCACCAGGGGAGGGGGCCGCACTGAAGCTTTCTTT
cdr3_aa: CATRGGGRTEAFF

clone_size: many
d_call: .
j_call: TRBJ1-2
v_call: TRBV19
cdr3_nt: TGTGCCAGTACCCCTCGGAGAGGGGGATCGGGGGACTATGGCTACACCTTC
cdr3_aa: CASTPRRGGSGDYGYTF

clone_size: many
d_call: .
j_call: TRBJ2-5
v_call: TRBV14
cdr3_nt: TGTGCCAGCAGCCAAGTCGAAGCCATGGAGACCCAGTACTTC
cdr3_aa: CASSQVEAMETQYF

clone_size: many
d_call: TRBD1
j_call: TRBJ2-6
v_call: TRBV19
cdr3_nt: TGTGCCAGTAGTATTTATCGGACAGGGATATCTGGGGCCAACGTCCTGACTTTC
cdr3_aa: CASSIYRTGISGANVLTF

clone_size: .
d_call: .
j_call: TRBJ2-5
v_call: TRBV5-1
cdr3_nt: TGCGCCAGCCGGGCGGCGGAGGCCCAAGAGACCCAGTACTTC
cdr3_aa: CASRAAEAQETQYF